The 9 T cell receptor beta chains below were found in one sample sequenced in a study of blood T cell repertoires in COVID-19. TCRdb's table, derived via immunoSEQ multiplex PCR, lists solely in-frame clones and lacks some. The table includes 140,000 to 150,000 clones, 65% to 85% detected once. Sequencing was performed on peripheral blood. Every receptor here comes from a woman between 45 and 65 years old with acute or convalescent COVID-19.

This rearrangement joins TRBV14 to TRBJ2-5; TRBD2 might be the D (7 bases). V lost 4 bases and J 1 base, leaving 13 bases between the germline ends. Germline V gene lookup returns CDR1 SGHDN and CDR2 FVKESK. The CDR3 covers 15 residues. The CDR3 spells CASSPRAGAQETQYF. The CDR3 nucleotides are TGTGCCAGCAGCCCTCGGGCGGGGGCCCAAGAGACCCAGTACTTC.

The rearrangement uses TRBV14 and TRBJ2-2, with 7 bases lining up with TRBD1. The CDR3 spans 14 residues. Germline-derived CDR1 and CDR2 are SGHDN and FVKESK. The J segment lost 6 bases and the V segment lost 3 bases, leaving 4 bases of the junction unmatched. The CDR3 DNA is TGTGCCAGCAGCCACGACAGGGTGGCCGGGGAGCTGTTTTTT. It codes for CASSHDRVAGELFF.

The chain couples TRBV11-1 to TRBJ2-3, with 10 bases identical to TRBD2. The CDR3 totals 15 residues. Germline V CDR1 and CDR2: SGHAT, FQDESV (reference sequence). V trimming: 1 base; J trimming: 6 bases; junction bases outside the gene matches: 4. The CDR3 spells CASSLGLAGDDTQYF. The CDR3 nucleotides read TGTGCCAGCAGCTTAGGTCTAGCGGGGGATGATACGCAGTATTTT.

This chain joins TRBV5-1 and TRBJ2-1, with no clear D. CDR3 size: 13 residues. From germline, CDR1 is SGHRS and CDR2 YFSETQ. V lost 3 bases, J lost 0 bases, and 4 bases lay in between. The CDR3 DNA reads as TGCGCCAGCAGCTCGGGCTCCTACAATGAGCAGTTCTTC. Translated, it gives CASSSGSYNEQFF.

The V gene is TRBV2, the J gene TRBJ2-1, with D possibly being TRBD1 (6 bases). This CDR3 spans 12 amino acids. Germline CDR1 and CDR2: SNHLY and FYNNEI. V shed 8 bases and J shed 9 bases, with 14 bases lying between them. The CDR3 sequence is CASALLRGEQFF. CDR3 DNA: TGTGCCAGCGCTTTACTCAGGGGTGAGCAGTTCTTC.

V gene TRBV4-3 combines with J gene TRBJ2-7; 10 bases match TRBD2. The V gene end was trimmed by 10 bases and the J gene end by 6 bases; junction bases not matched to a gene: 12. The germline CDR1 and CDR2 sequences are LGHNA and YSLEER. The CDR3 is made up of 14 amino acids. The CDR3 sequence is CATKLLLAGAEQYF. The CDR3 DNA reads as TGCGCCACCAAACTCCTCCTAGCGGGGGCCGAGCAGTACTTC.

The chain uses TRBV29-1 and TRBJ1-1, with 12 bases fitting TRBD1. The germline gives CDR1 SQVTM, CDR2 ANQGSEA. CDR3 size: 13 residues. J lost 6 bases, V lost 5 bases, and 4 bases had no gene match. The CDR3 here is CSVPGTGGPEAFF. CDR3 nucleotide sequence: TGCAGCGTTCCAGGGACAGGGGGCCCTGAAGCTTTCTTT.

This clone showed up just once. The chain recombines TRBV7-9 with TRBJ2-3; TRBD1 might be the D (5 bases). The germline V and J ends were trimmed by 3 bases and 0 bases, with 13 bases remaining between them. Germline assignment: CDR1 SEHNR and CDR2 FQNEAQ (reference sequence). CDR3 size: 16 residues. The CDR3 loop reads CASSFGARVSTDTQYF. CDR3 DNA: TGTGCCAGCAGCTTTGGGGCCCGCGTTAGCACAGATACGCAGTATTTT.

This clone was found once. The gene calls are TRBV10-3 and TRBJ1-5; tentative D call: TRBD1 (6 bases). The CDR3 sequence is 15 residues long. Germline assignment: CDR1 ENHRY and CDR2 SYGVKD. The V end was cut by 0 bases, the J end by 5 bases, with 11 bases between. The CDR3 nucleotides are TGTGCCATCAGTGAGTCCGGCAGGGGAGATCAGCCCCAGCATTTT. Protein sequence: CAISESGRGDQPQHF.